The 7 T cell receptor beta chains below come from one sample, sequenced in a study of T cell repertoires in cytomegalovirus infection. Antigens for these TCRs are unknown. TCRdb used MiXCR to reprocess the reads, holding one entry per CDR3 protein. Altogether hundreds of thousands of distinct CDR3 sequences are present, about 42% being singletons, with the ten largest covering roughly two fifths. Sequencing was performed on cultured PBMCs, taken from culture after CMV antigen stimulation. These TCRs come from a human donor in good health (CMV status not recorded). Some clones in this sample may be carry-over from other donors' samples.

The table lists this clonotype with many counts. The CDR3 DNA reads TGTGCCAGCAGCTTAGTAGATTACGTTGGAAACACCATATATTTT. Its protein is CASSLVDYVGNTIYF. This chain uses TRBV11-2 with TRBJ1-3; D is undetermined. Trimming pared 1 base from V and 3 bases from J, leaving 10 bases between. The germline V gene encodes CDR1 SGHAT and CDR2 FQNNGV. The CDR3 spans 15 residues. Supplemented by reference TRBV11-2 and TRBJ1-3, the full variable domain reads EAGVAQSPRYKIIEKRQSVAFWCNPISGHATLYWYQQILGQGPKLLIQFQNNGVVDDSQLPKDRFSAERLKGVDSTLKIQPAKLEDSAVYLCASSLVDYVGNTIYFGEGSWLTVV.

This clonotype appeared a few times. The chain uses TRBV18 and TRBJ2-7, with TRBD2 identical over 10 bases. The CDR3 runs to 16 residues. V was clipped by 2 bases and J by 2 bases; unmatched bases: 6. Germline V gene data show CDR1 as KGHSH and CDR2 as LQKENI. CDR3: CASSPGLAGVTYEQYF. CDR3 nucleotides: TGTGCCAGCTCACCAGGGCTAGCGGGGGTTACCTACGAGCAGTACTTC.

The chain couples TRBV15 to TRBJ1-6; tentative D call: TRBD1 (5 bases). V gave up 0 bases and J gave up 8 bases, with 11 bases separating them. The CDR3 consists of 15 residues. The germline V gene encodes CDR1 LNHNV and CDR2 YYDKDF (reference sequence). The chain's CDR3 is CATSRDRGGHSPLHF. CDR3 nucleotide sequence: TGTGCCACCAGCAGAGATCGGGGGGGACATTCACCCCTCCACTTT.

This chain connects TRBV19 to TRBJ1-4; D is undetermined. Per the germline V gene, CDR1 is LNHDA and CDR2 is SQIVND (reference sequence). CDR3 length: 15 amino acids. With 6 bases removed from V and 0 bases from J, the gap between germline ends came to 11 bases. The CDR3 is CASRPSRATNEKLFF. CDR3 coding DNA: TGTGCCAGTAGACCGTCGAGGGCAACTAATGAAAAACTGTTTTTT.

The rearrangement uses TRBV10-3 and TRBJ2-7, with 9 bases lining up with TRBD1. The J segment lost 9 bases and the V segment lost 11 bases, leaving 11 bases of the junction unmatched. The CDR3 is 12 amino acids. The V gene's germline CDR1 is ENHRY and CDR2 SYGVKD. CDR3 in amino acids: CASNGDRVAQYF. CDR3 nucleotide sequence: TGTGCCTCTAATGGGGACAGGGTCGCGCAGTACTTC.

V gene TRBV2 combines with J gene TRBJ2-7, with TRBD2 matching 10 bases. In germline, CDR1 is SNHLY, CDR2 FYNNEI. Losses at the gene ends were 4 bases for V and 0 bases for J; bases not matched to a gene: 3. The CDR3 is 15 amino acids. The CDR3 reads CASSASGSFSYEQYF. The CDR3 DNA is TGTGCCAGCAGTGCTAGCGGGAGTTTCTCCTACGAGCAGTACTTC.

This rearrangement joins TRBV12-3 or TRBV12-4 to TRBJ1-4, with D possibly TRBD1 on 6 matching bases. The CDR3 has 15 amino acids. Trimming stripped 6 bases from V and 6 bases from J, with 17 bases between. The CDR3 sequence: CASSLTRRGDEKLFF. CDR3 coding DNA: TGTGCCAGCAGCTTAACTCGGAGGGGGGATGAAAAACTGTTTTTT.